The T cell receptor (beta chain) described here comes from a study of shared clonotypes between healthy human individuals. When replicate PCRs were run on unsorted PBMC, they used approximately 290 ng DNA, about 27,000 T cell genomes. Per the original data handling: Quality scores were absent from the junction-only immunoSEQ sequences, so filtering differed. TCRdb keeps only in-frame clones here, not all; method: immunoSEQ multiplex PCR. The DNA gave D and trimming, while V, J and clone size come from that table. Of about half a million clones listed, roughly three quarters are singletons. Between the trimmed V and J ends, which lost 1 base and 9 bases, there was a span of 11 bases. Germline V lookup: CDR1 SEHNR, CDR2 FQNEAQ (reference sequence). The CDR3 is 13 amino acids.

The specimen was PBMCs. The TCR comes from a woman aged 40 to 49 in good health. Some clones in this sample may be carry-over from other donors' samples. V gene TRBV7-9 combines with J gene TRBJ2-3, with no clear D. DNA of the CDR3: TGTGCCAGCAGCTTAGGCGTCCAGGCCACGCAGTATTTT. Encoded protein: CASSLGVQATQYF.